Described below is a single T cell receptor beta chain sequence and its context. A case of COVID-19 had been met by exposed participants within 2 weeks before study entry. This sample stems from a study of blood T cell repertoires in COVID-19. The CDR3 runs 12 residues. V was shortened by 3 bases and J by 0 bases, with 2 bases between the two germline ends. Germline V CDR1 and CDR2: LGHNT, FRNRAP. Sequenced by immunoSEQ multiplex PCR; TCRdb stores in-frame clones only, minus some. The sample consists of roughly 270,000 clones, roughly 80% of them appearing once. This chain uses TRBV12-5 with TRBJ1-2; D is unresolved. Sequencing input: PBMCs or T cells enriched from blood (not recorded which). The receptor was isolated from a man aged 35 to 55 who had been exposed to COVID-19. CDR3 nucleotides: TGTGCTAGTGGTTTCTCTAACTATGGCTACACCTTC. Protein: CASGFSNYGYTF.